This T cell receptor (beta chain) came from a study of blood T cell repertoires in COVID-19. V was pared by 5 bases and J by 1 base, with 15 bases of the junction left unmatched. Germline CDR1 is ENHRY and CDR2 is SYGVKD. This CDR3 is built from 18 residues. Original methodology: Amplification of reference gene primers was used by the study to estimate nucleated cell counts. The repertoire was sequenced with immunoSEQ multiplex PCR; TCRdb's copy has only in-frame clones and lacks some. V, J and clone size are taken as reported in that table, and D and trimming were inferred from the DNA itself. The repertoire includes some 150,000 clones, approximately 89% of them detected once, and about 1.5% sits in the top ten.

This TCR derives from a human donor in a cohort sampled during active COVID-19. The rearrangement links TRBV10-3 to TRBJ1-2; the match to TRBD1 covers 8 bases. The specimen was peripheral blood. CDR3 sequence: CAISPSTGGWKDNYGYTF. The CDR3 DNA sequence: TGTGCCATCAGTCCCAGCACAGGGGGTTGGAAGGATAACTATGGCTACACCTTC.